The 14 T cell receptor beta chains below come from one sample, sequenced in a study of T cell responses to AZD1222 COVID-19 vaccine. Generated by immunoSEQ multiplex PCR, the TCRdb table keeps only in-frame clones and is missing some. The data hold 95,000 to 100,000 clones, with about nine tenths observed a single time. Material: peripheral blood, obtained 28 days after the second AZD1222 dose. Receptors were obtained from an adult who received the AZD1222 COVID-19 vaccine.

The rearrangement joins TRBV30 to TRBJ2-2; D is possibly TRBD1 (5 bases). Trimming took 6 bases from V and 4 from J, leaving 12 bases between them. CDR1 and CDR2 (germline): GTSNPN, SVGIG (reference sequence). CDR3 length: 13 amino acids. The CDR3 DNA reads as TGTGCCTGTAGAACAAGGGGCACCGGGGAGCTGTTTTTT. Amino acids: CACRTRGTGELFF.

Points on this clone: A read error may account for a junction end that differs from germline. The chain couples TRBV19 to TRBJ1-4; TRBD1 matches at 8 bases. Germline loops: CDR1 LNHDA, CDR2 SQIVND (reference sequence). This CDR3 has 16 amino acids. The CDR3 nucleotides are TGTGCCAGTAGTCGGCAAAGACAGGGGATTGATGAGAAACTGTTTTTT. Its protein product is CASSRQRQGIDEKLFF.

The chain uses TRBV9 and TRBJ2-2; 14 bases are a match to TRBD2. CDR1 is SGDLS, CDR2 YYNGEE, per germline. The CDR3 runs to 19 residues. Germline trimming cut 2 bases from V and 0 bases from J; bases unmatched to any gene: 6. Here the CDR3 DNA reads TGTGCCAGCAGCGTTGGACTAGCGGGAGGACTCGCGAACACCGGGGAGCTGTTTTTT. It yields the protein CASSVGLAGGLANTGELFF.

The rearrangement joins TRBV11-3 to TRBJ2-1, with TRBD2 matching over 11 bases. This CDR3 is built from 15 residues. V shed 5 bases, J shed 8 bases, and the junction held 8 bases outside the gene matches. CDR1 is SGHNT, CDR2 YENEEA, per germline. CDR3 nucleotides: TGTGCCAGCAGCCCTACTAGCGGGAGTTTCGATGAGCAGTTCTTC. It encodes CASSPTSGSFDEQFF.

The chain joins TRBV3-1 (or the pseudogene TRBV3-2) to TRBJ1-6; D may be TRBD1 (6 bases). Per germline, CDR1 LGHDT and CDR2 YNNKEL (reference sequence). This CDR3 is built from 16 residues. V lost 0 bases and J lost 9, with 15 bases in between. The CDR3 protein is CASSQDKGGRGSPLHF. CDR3 in DNA: TGTGCCAGCAGCCAAGATAAAGGGGGGCGCGGTTCACCCCTCCACTTT.

This chain links TRBV19 with TRBJ1-2; TRBD1 matches at 10 bases. From germline, CDR1 is LNHDA and CDR2 SQIVND (reference sequence). CDR3 length: 16 amino acids. Trimming at V came to 3 bases and at J to 0 bases, leaving 4 bases not matched to a gene. The CDR3 coding sequence is TGTGCCAGTAGTATCCGCGGACAGGGGGCTAACTATGGCTACACCTTC. Its protein is CASSIRGQGANYGYTF. Full variable domain (rest looked up from reference TRBV19 and TRBJ1-2): DGGITQSPKYLFRKEGQNVTLSCEQNLNHDAMYWYRQDPGQGLRLIYYSQIVNDFQKGDIAEGYSVSREKKESFPLTVTSAQKNPTAFYLCASSIRGQGANYGYTFGSGTRLTVV.

The chain has TRBV19 and TRBJ2-7, with D possibly being TRBD1 (5 bases). This CDR3 has 17 residues. V dropped 9 bases and J dropped 3 bases, with 27 bases sitting between them. Per germline, CDR1 LNHDA and CDR2 SQIVND (reference sequence). The DNA of the CDR3 is TGTGCCAGCCAAAACCAGATAACGGACGCTGGACACTACGAGCAGTACTTC. Its translation is CASQNQITDAGHYEQYF.

This clone was found a few times. V is TRBV28 and J is TRBJ1-2; possibly TRBD1 for D (5 bases). Germline CDR1 is MDHEN and CDR2 is SYDVKM. The CDR3 is made up of 15 amino acids. The V end lost 4 bases, the J end lost 4 bases, and 16 bases lay between the germline ends. CDR3 DNA: TGTGCCAGCAGTTCCGGGTTCTCTGGGGGCTATGGCTACACCTTC. As protein: CASSSGFSGGYGYTF.

V and J are TRBV11-3 and TRBJ2-3; D unclear. The germline CDR1 and CDR2 sequences are SGHNT and YENEEA. V lost 1 base to trimming and J lost 3 bases, with 5 bases between them. The CDR3 runs 13 residues. The CDR3: CASSLGGTDTQYF. DNA of the CDR3: TGTGCCAGCAGCTTAGGGGGAACAGATACGCAGTATTTT.

This chain uses TRBV6-5 with TRBJ1-1; D gene ambiguous. Germline V gene data show CDR1 as MNHEY and CDR2 as SVGAGI. The length of the CDR3 is 13 residues. Trimming stripped 10 bases from V and 1 base from J, with 13 bases between. DNA for the CDR3: TGTGCCATACGGAGGGCTTCGAACACTGAAGCTTTCTTT. Protein: CAIRRASNTEAFF.

The chain has TRBV27 and TRBJ2-1; 7 bases match TRBD2. This CDR3 contains 18 residues. The V gene's germline CDR1 is MNHEY and CDR2 SMNVEV (reference sequence). Germline trimming cut 5 bases from V and 9 bases from J; bases unmatched to any gene: 22. The CDR3 DNA is TGTGCCAGCAGTCCTACTAGAACTCTAGCGGAAGGGGTGGGTGAGCAGTTCTTC. Encoded protein: CASSPTRTLAEGVGEQFF.

The V gene is TRBV5-1, the J gene TRBJ2-2; the D gene is possibly TRBD1 (5 bases). The CDR3 is 15 residues long. The V gene's germline CDR1 is SGHRS and CDR2 YFSETQ. Deletions cut 0 bases from V and 3 bases from J, with 9 bases between. CDR3 amino acids: CASSLESGYTGELFF. CDR3 coding DNA: TGCGCCAGCAGCTTGGAGTCAGGGTACACCGGGGAGCTGTTTTTT.

V is TRBV19 and J is TRBJ1-6; no reliable D call. Trimming left V 7 bases short and J 7 bases short, with 17 bases between. CDR3 length: 15 amino acids. Germline V lookup: CDR1 LNHDA, CDR2 SQIVND (reference sequence). The CDR3 protein is CASKREGSTNSPLHF. The CDR3 DNA follows: TGTGCCAGTAAACGGGAGGGCTCTACGAATTCACCCCTCCACTTT.

This clone was seen only once. CDR3 sequence reads: CASSDSGLAAYEQYF. The CDR3 nucleotides are TGTGCCAGCAGTGACTCAGGGCTAGCGGCCTACGAGCAGTACTTC. V and J are TRBV6-4 and TRBJ2-7, with 7 bases aligning to TRBD2. Trimming cost V 0 bases and J 2 bases; bases outside gene matches: 4. The CDR3 loop spans 15 amino acids. Germline V gene sequence: CDR1 MRHNA, CDR2 SNTAGT.